The 28 T cell receptor beta chains in this list originate from one sample, sequenced in a study of OX40 agonist ivuxolimab in advanced cancers. Produced via immunoSEQ multiplex PCR; TCRdb's table is partial and in-frame only. The data show tens of thousands of clones, about 87% seen once. The sequencing here drew on CD4+ or CD8+ T cells sorted from blood, taken in a trial of the OX40 agonist ivuxolimab. The receptors come from an adult with an advanced solid tumor such as melanoma, head and neck, liver or kidney cancer.

V and J are TRBV30 and TRBJ2-4; maybe TRBD1 (5 bases). The CDR3 covers 14 residues. Germline lookup yields CDR1 GTSNPN and CDR2 SVGIG (reference sequence). Between the trimmed V and J ends, which lost 3 bases and 8 bases, there was a span of 17 bases. The CDR3 region is CAWRSLQESDIQYF. CDR3 DNA sequence: TGTGCCTGGAGATCATTACAGGAGTCCGACATTCAGTACTTC.

The chain is built from TRBV6-5 and TRBJ1-1; a possible D gene is TRBD1 (5 bases). This CDR3 region has 14 residues. Germline CDR1 reads MNHEY; CDR2 reads SVGAGI. V was cut by 0 bases and J by 5 bases, with 10 bases left in between. The CDR3 DNA reads TGTGCCAGCAGTTACTCGAACCGGGGGACTGAAGCTTTCTTT. Its protein is CASSYSNRGTEAFF.

The V call is TRBV18, the J call TRBJ1-4, with TRBD1 matching 7 bases. V lost 3 bases and J lost 6; bases outside the gene matches: 7. The germline V gene has CDR1 KGHSH and CDR2 LQKENI. The CDR3 contains 15 residues. CDR3 protein: CASSPNRGGDEKLFF. In DNA, the CDR3 is TGTGCCAGCTCACCTAACAGGGGAGGAGATGAAAAACTGTTTTTT.

This chain links TRBV11-3 with TRBJ1-1, with D unresolved. Germline loops: CDR1 SGHNT, CDR2 YENEEA. Deletions cut 2 bases from V and 3 bases from J, with 7 bases between. The CDR3 loop spans 13 amino acids. The CDR3 sequence: CASSLNGDTEAFF. CDR3 nucleotides: TGTGCCAGCAGCTTAAATGGGGACACTGAAGCTTTCTTT.

The gene calls are TRBV18 and TRBJ1-1; a possible D gene is TRBD1 (5 bases). V was pared by 5 bases and J by 1 base, with 11 bases between. Looked up from germline, CDR1 is KGHSH and CDR2 is LQKENI. The CDR3 is 14 residues long. For the CDR3, the DNA is TGTGCCAGCTCAGGTCGGGACCAGAACACTGAAGCTTTCTTT. This sequence encodes CASSGRDQNTEAFF.

The chain links TRBV10-2 to TRBJ2-1; perhaps TRBD2 as D (5 bases). Trimming removed 6 bases at V and 9 bases at J, with 15 bases between. The CDR3 extends over 13 amino acids. Germline V CDR1 and CDR2: WSHSY, SAAADI. The CDR3: CASSSLLAREQFF. As DNA, the CDR3 is TGCGCCAGCAGCTCCCTCTTAGCGCGTGAGCAGTTCTTC.

The chain employs TRBV10-2 and TRBJ1-2; D perhaps matches TRBD1 (6 bases). Trimming cost V 2 bases and J 3 bases, with 7 bases left between them. Germline V gene data show CDR1 as WSHSY and CDR2 as SAAADI. The CDR3 consists of 13 residues. CDR3 protein: CASSEGQHYGYTF. The CDR3 region has the DNA TGCGCCAGCAGTGAGGGACAGCACTATGGCTACACCTTC.

In DNA form, the CDR3 reads TGTGCCAGCAGTTCACCGGCACAAGAGACCCAGTACTTC. Its protein is CASSSPAQETQYF. The gene calls are TRBV28 and TRBJ2-5; no firm D call. CDR1 and CDR2 (germline): MDHEN, SYDVKM. This CDR3 is 13 amino acids long. Trimming removed 4 bases at V and 2 bases at J, with 8 bases between.

This chain links TRBV7-9 with TRBJ1-1; D is unclear. CDR1 and CDR2 (germline): SEHNR, FQNEAQ (reference sequence). The V gene lost 2 bases and the J gene lost 0 bases, with 7 bases spanning the gap. The CDR3 is made up of 14 amino acids. As DNA, the CDR3 is TGTGCCAGCAGCTTACAGGTATTGAACACTGAAGCTTTCTTT. It is translated as CASSLQVLNTEAFF.

This chain uses TRBV9 with TRBJ1-2; 8 nucleotides align to TRBD1. Germline V gene data show CDR1 as SGDLS and CDR2 as YYNGEE. The V and J ends lost 3 bases and 4 bases, in that order; junction bases with no gene match: 8. CDR3 length equals 15 residues. The CDR3 loop reads CASSASLDRVYGYTF. The CDR3, as DNA: TGTGCCAGCAGCGCTTCCCTGGACAGGGTCTATGGCTACACCTTC.

J is TRBJ2-1 and V is TRBV5-1; D may be TRBD2 (6 bases). The germline V and J ends were trimmed by 2 bases and 0 bases, with 12 bases remaining between them. The germline gives CDR1 SGHRS, CDR2 YFSETQ. The CDR3 covers 16 residues. CDR3 loop: CASSLGAGSSYNEQFF. CDR3 in DNA: TGCGCCAGCAGCTTAGGAGCGGGCAGCTCCTACAATGAGCAGTTCTTC.

This chain links TRBV19 with TRBJ1-2; 9 bases agree with TRBD1. This CDR3 spans 15 amino acids. The junction had 12 bases not matched to a gene; V was cut back by 5 bases and J by 8 bases. The germline V gene has CDR1 LNHDA and CDR2 SQIVND (reference sequence). CDR3 nucleotide sequence: TGTGCCAGTAGTCCCCACCCACAGGGGGCATGGGGCTACACCTTC. This translates into CASSPHPQGAWGYTF.

A single count supports this clone. The chain recombines TRBV2 with TRBJ2-2; the match to TRBD2 covers 8 bases. The length of the CDR3 is 17 residues. V lost 4 bases and J lost 7; bases outside the gene matches: 14. Germline CDR1 and CDR2: SNHLY and FYNNEI. CDR3 nucleotides: TGTGCCAGCAGTGTTTTAGCGGGACCTCTAAGGGGCGGGGAGCTGTTTTTT. This encodes CASSVLAGPLRGGELFF.

This chain joins TRBV5-1 and TRBJ2-7; possible D gene TRBD1, 6 bases. CDR3 length equals 16 residues. Trimming cost V 5 bases and J 2 bases, with 20 bases left between them. Germline CDR1 SGHRS, CDR2 YFSETQ. The CDR3 nucleotides are TGCGCCAGCAGTTTCCGAAAGGGGGTGGCCACCTACGAGCAGTACTTC. It specifies CASSFRKGVATYEQYF.

The rearrangement joins TRBV4-2 to TRBJ1-6; a possible D gene is TRBD1 (5 bases). This CDR3 is built from 16 residues. CDR1 is LGHNA and CDR2 is YNFKEQ in the germline V gene. V lost 0 bases and J 7 bases, leaving 13 bases between the germline ends. The CDR3 region is CASSQEPRAGNSPLHF. DNA of the CDR3: TGTGCCAGCAGCCAAGAACCCCGGGCAGGGAATTCACCCCTCCACTTT.

CDR3 bases: TGCAGCGTTGACCGCAGGGGCGCAGATACGCAGTATTTT. Its protein product is CSVDRRGADTQYF. V and J are TRBV29-1 and TRBJ2-3, with a weak D call TRBD1 (6 bases). This CDR3 is built from 13 residues. V was trimmed by 3 bases and J by 4 bases, leaving 11 bases between them. Germline V gives CDR1 SQVTM, CDR2 ANQGSEA.

The chain combines TRBV29-1 with TRBJ2-2; TRBD1 is a possible D gene (6 bases). The CDR3 extends over 14 amino acids. Germline lookup yields CDR1 SQVTM and CDR2 ANQGSEA. With 3 bases removed from V and 5 bases from J, the gap between germline ends came to 13 bases. CDR3 coding DNA: TGCAGCGTTGACTCTGGACAGTTTACCGGGGAGCTGTTTTTT. Residues: CSVDSGQFTGELFF.

CDR3 sequence reads: CASSQVLQGWNTGELFF. The CDR3 DNA sequence: TGCGCCAGCAGCCAGGTTCTCCAGGGCTGGAACACCGGGGAGCTGTTTTTT. The chain uses TRBV4-1 and TRBJ2-2; D is possibly TRBD1 (5 bases). Germline CDR1 reads MGHRA; CDR2 reads YSYEKL. The CDR3 spans 17 residues. V lost 3 bases, J lost 1 base, and 15 bases lay in between.

This chain uses TRBV7-9 with TRBJ2-7, with D tentatively TRBD1 (6 bases). V shed 5 bases and J shed 5 bases, with 19 bases lying between them. Germline CDR1 reads SEHNR; CDR2 reads FQNEAQ (reference sequence). This CDR3 contains 15 residues. CDR3 coding DNA: TGTGCCAGCAGCCCCGGGACATTTAAGATCCACGAGCAGTACTTC. Its protein product is CASSPGTFKIHEQYF.

This chain joins TRBV10-1 and TRBJ2-2; maybe TRBD1 (5 bases). This CDR3 comprises 15 residues. In germline, CDR1 is WNHNN, CDR2 SYGVQD (reference sequence). Trimming removed 3 bases at V and 1 base at J, with 9 bases between. This CDR3 is CASSDPQGNTGELFF. CDR3 nucleotides: TGCGCCAGCAGTGACCCGCAGGGGAACACCGGGGAGCTGTTTTTT.

This chain joins TRBV7-9 and TRBJ2-5; a possible D gene is TRBD2 (5 bases). The CDR3 contains 12 residues. Germline loops: CDR1 SEHNR, CDR2 FQNEAQ (reference sequence). The ends were cut back, 4 bases at V and 11 bases at J, with 14 bases in the middle. The CDR3 protein is CASSSGRSGQYF. The DNA of the CDR3 is TGTGCCAGCAGCTCCGGCCGGTCGGGGCAGTACTTC.

V gene TRBV5-6 combines with J gene TRBJ2-2; TRBD2 aligns across 12 bases. Per the germline V gene, CDR1 is SGHDT and CDR2 is YYEEEE. V dropped 4 bases and J dropped 1; count of bases not matched to a gene: 8. There are 18 residues in the CDR3. The CDR3 loop reads CASSTLLGLAGNTGELFF. CDR3 nucleotides: TGTGCCAGCAGCACCCTGCTGGGACTAGCGGGGAACACCGGGGAGCTGTTTTTT.

The chain is built from TRBV19 and TRBJ1-1; no clear D. V lost 8 bases, J lost 2 bases, and 12 bases lay in between. The CDR3 sequence is 13 residues long. Germline V CDR1 and CDR2: LNHDA, SQIVND (reference sequence). For the CDR3, the DNA is TGTGCCAGTTGCGTGTGGGAAAACACTGAAGCTTTCTTT. Translation: CASCVWENTEAFF. Full variable domain (outside the CDR3, taken from reference TRBV19 and TRBJ1-1): DGGITQSPKYLFRKEGQNVTLSCEQNLNHDAMYWYRQDPGQGLRLIYYSQIVNDFQKGDIAEGYSVSREKKESFPLTVTSAQKNPTAFYLCASCVWENTEAFFGQGTRLTVV.

The CDR3 is CASSEVAGPGHEQYF. CDR3 coding DNA: TGTGCCAGCAGTGAAGTGGCTGGCCCGGGACACGAGCAGTACTTC. The chain carries TRBV2 and TRBJ2-7, with D perhaps being TRBD1 or TRBD2 (5 bases each). With 1 base removed from V and 5 bases from J, the gap between germline ends came to 15 bases. This CDR3 has 15 amino acids. Germline CDR1 SNHLY, CDR2 FYNNEI. The full variable domain, in which reference TRBV2 and TRBJ2-7 provide the parts outside the CDR3, is EPEVTQTPSHQVTQMGQEVILRCVPISNHLYFYWYRQILGQKVEFLVSFYNNEISEKSEIFDDQFSVERPDGSNFTLKIRSTKLEDSAMYFCASSEVAGPGHEQYFGPGTRLTVT.

This chain links TRBV19 with TRBJ1-6, with D possibly TRBD1 on 6 matching bases. V lost 4 bases and J 8 bases, leaving 24 bases between the germline ends. The germline V gene has CDR1 LNHDA and CDR2 SQIVND (reference sequence). The CDR3 runs to 18 residues. The CDR3 sequence is CASSKGRIIRGVDSPLHF. CDR3 coding DNA: TGTGCCAGTAGTAAAGGGCGTATTATCAGGGGAGTTGATTCACCCCTCCACTTT.

This chain's CDR3 is CASSQGGATDTQYF. The CDR3 DNA follows: TGCGCCAGCAGCCAAGGGGGGGCGACAGATACGCAGTATTTT. This chain connects TRBV4-1 to TRBJ2-3; perhaps D is TRBD1 or TRBD2 (6 bases each). CDR1 is MGHRA and CDR2 is YSYEKL in the germline V gene. CDR3 length: 14 residues. V was trimmed by 1 base and J by 3 bases, leaving 8 bases between them.

Only one count was recorded for this clone. Here the CDR3 DNA reads TGTGCCAGCTCCCGCGGGGGGCGGACCCAGTACTTC. Translation gives CASSRGGRTQYF. The chain carries TRBV18 and TRBJ2-5; TRBD2 aligns across 8 bases. V lost 6 bases, J lost 7 bases, and 4 bases stayed unmatched. CDR3 length equals 12 residues. Germline V gene sequence: CDR1 KGHSH, CDR2 LQKENI. Together with reference TRBV18 and TRBJ2-5, the CDR3 gives the full variable domain: NAGVMQNPRHLVRRRGQEARLRCSPMKGHSHVYWYRQLPEEGLKFMVYLQKENIIDESGMPKERFSAEFPKEGPSILRIQQVVRGDSAAYFCASSRGGRTQYFGPGTRLLVL.

The chain has TRBV19 and TRBJ1-2, with 10 bases that match TRBD1. With V trimmed by 2 bases and J by 7 bases, 7 bases remained unmatched. This CDR3 contains 15 residues. CDR1 is LNHDA and CDR2 is SQIVND in the germline V gene (reference sequence). The CDR3 DNA follows: TGTGCCAGTAGTATACAGCCGGGACAGGGGACTGGCTACACCTTC. Encoded protein: CASSIQPGQGTGYTF.